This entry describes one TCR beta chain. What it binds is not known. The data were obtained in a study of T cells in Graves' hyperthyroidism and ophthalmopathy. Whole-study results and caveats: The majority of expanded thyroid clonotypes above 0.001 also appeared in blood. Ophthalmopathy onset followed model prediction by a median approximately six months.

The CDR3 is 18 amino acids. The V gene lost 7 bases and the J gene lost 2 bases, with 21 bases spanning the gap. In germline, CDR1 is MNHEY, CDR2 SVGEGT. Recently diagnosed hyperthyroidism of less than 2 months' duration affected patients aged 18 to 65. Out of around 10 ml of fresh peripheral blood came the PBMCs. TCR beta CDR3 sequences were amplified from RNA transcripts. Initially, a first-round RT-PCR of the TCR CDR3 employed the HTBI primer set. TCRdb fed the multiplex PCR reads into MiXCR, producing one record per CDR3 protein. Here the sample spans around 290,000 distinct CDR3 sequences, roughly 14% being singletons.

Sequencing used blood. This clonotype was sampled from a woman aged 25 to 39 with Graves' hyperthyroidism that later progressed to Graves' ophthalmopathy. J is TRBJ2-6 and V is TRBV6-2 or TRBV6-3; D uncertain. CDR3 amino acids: CASTQTGFSLAGANVLTF. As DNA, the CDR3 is TGTGCCAGCACCCAGACCGGGTTCTCCCTCGCTGGGGCCAACGTCCTGACTTTC.